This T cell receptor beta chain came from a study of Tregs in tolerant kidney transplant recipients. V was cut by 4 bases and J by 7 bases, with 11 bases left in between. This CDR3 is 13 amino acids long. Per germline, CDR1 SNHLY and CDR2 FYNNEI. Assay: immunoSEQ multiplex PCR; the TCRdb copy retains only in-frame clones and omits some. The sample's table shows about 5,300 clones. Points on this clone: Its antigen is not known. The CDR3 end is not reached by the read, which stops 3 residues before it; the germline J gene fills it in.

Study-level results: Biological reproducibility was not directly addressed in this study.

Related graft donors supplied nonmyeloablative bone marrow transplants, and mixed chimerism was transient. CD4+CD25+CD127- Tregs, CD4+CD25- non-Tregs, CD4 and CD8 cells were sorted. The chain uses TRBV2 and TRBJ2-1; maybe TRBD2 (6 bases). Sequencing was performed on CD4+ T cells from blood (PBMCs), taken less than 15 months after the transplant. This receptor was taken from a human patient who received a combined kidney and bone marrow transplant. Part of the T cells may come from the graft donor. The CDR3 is CASSGGLGNEQFF. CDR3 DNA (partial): TGTGCCAGCAGTGGGGGACTTGGGAATGAG.